The 9 T cell receptor beta chains below were found in one sample sequenced in a study of T-cell reconstitution after alpha-beta-depleted transplantation in children (TCRdb year 2016). The library was built by means of PCR. TCRdb shows the sequencer as Illumina HiSeq 2500. TCR library preparation used molecular barcoding, with unique molecular identifiers applied to normalize quantification of the TCRbeta repertoire. Using fastp trimming at Q25 and MiXCR clonotype assembly, TCRdb reanalyzed the public sequencing data and kept in-frame beta chains. Each entry is one CDR3 protein sequence, shown with its most common DNA and genes. The sample table lists around 600,000 distinct CDR3 sequences, around 16% of them with a count of one. The top ten hold 0.9% to 1.2% of the sample. Sequencing was performed on PBMCs from the stem cell graft donor, taken from the stem cell graft. The receptors shown here come from a human donor who donated a stem cell graft to a child with acute myeloid leukemia.

In this sample, this clonotype turned up a few times. The V and J genes are TRBV15 and TRBJ2-7; D perhaps matches TRBD1 (6 bases). The CDR3 is 15 residues long. V was trimmed by 5 bases and J by 7 bases, leaving 21 bases between them. Germline V CDR1 and CDR2: LNHNV, YYDKDF (reference sequence). For the CDR3, the DNA is TGTGCCACCAGCGGAGGAAACAGGGCCCTAGGTGAGCAGTACTTC. Translating it yields CATSGGNRALGEQYF.

There are a few counts of this clonotype. The V gene is TRBV7-2, the J gene TRBJ1-6; TRBD1 might be the D (5 bases). V was clipped by 5 bases and J by 6 bases, with 20 bases between them. This CDR3 region has 17 residues. Looked up from germline, CDR1 is SGHTA and CDR2 is FQGNSA. CDR3 nucleotide sequence: TGTGCCAGCAGCGGGACCTCAGGGCCGTACCTTAATTCACCCCTCCACTTT. Amino acid sequence: CASSGTSGPYLNSPLHF.

This chain connects TRBV6-5 to TRBJ1-5; D is unclear. Germline CDR1 MNHEY, CDR2 SVGAGI. The CDR3 spans 15 residues. Between the trimmed V and J ends, which lost 6 bases and 0 bases, there was a span of 12 bases. DNA of the CDR3: TGTGCCAGCAGGTACACGTCTAATAGCAATCAGCCCCAGCATTTT. Its protein product is CASRYTSNSNQPQHF.

In DNA form, the CDR3 reads TGTGCCAGCAGCCGCCCGGGGGCCCACGAGAACACTGAAGCTTTCTTT. Its protein product is CASSRPGAHENTEAFF. The V and J genes are TRBV9 and TRBJ1-1; maybe TRBD1 (6 bases). The CDR3 loop spans 16 amino acids. Germline CDR1 reads SGDLS; CDR2 reads YYNGEE. Trimming cost V 4 bases and J 1 base, with 17 bases left between them.

This clonotype was seen at least ten times. V is TRBV12-3 or TRBV12-4 and J is TRBJ2-7; tentatively, D is TRBD1 (6 bases). The CDR3 sequence is 14 residues long. V lost 2 bases to trimming and J lost 4 bases, with 12 bases between them. The CDR3 region has the DNA TGTGCCAGCAGTTTAAGGGACACGAATTACGAGCAGTACTTC. Translation gives CASSLRDTNYEQYF.

The V and J genes are TRBV24-1 and TRBJ2-1, with a weak D call TRBD1 (5 bases). The V gene lost 1 base and the J gene lost 6 bases, with 12 bases spanning the gap. The germline CDR1 and CDR2 sequences are KGHDR and SFDVKD. The CDR3 spans 15 residues. CDR3 bases: TGTGCCACCAGTGATTTTGGGGCCTGGGGCAATGAGCAGTTCTTC. Translation: CATSDFGAWGNEQFF.

Worth noting for this clonotype: This may arise from a read error, as a much more abundant clone is one base away. V gene TRBV20-1 combines with J gene TRBJ2-7; D unclear. CDR1 and CDR2 from the germline V gene are DFQATT and SNEGSKA (reference sequence). The CDR3 length is 12 residues. V dropped 3 bases and J dropped 4 bases, with 10 bases sitting between them. The CDR3 DNA sequence: TGCAGTGCTAGTGTCCTAGAATACGAGCAGTACTTC. Translating it yields CSASVLEYEQYF.

This clonotype was observed a handful of times. The rearrangement links TRBV20-1 to TRBJ1-1; the D gene is possibly TRBD1 (5 bases). Trimming shortened V by 3 bases and J by 0 bases, and 8 bases separated the two germline ends. The V gene's germline CDR1 is DFQATT and CDR2 SNEGSKA (reference sequence). CDR3 length: 13 amino acids. The CDR3 nucleotides read TGCAGTGCTAGTTCAGGGCTGAACACTGAAGCTTTCTTT. Residues: CSASSGLNTEAFF.

This clonotype has just a few counts. This chain joins TRBV4-2 and TRBJ2-2, with TRBD2 matching 8 bases. The V segment lost 0 bases and the J segment 3 bases; nucleotides outside the gene matches: 9. Germline CDR1 is LGHNA and CDR2 is YNFKEQ. This CDR3 is built from 18 residues. CDR3 amino acids: CASSQEGVGGAYTGELFF. CDR3 nucleotides: TGTGCCAGCAGCCAAGAAGGGGTCGGGGGGGCTTACACCGGGGAGCTGTTTTTT.